The 5 T cell receptor beta chains below come from one sample, sequenced in a study of T cell repertoires in cytomegalovirus infection. TCRdb recomputed calls from the reads with MiXCR, one row per CDR3 protein. Among approximately 100,000 distinct CDR3 sequences, roughly 39% were seen once, and the ten largest hold less than 80%. These receptors are not linked to any known antigen. This material consisted of CD8+ T cells from cultured PBMCs, taken from culture after CMV antigen stimulation. Every receptor here comes from a human donor in good health (CMV status not recorded). Some clones in this sample may be carry-over from other donors' samples.

The table lists this clonotype with a few counts. The rearrangement uses TRBV28 and TRBJ2-5; no reliable D call. V was pared by 3 bases and J by 4 bases, with 3 bases between. Germline V gene lookup returns CDR1 MDHEN and CDR2 SYDVKM. This CDR3 is built from 11 residues. The CDR3 DNA reads TGTGCCAGCAGTTTGACAGAGACCCAGTACTTC. Its translation is CASSLTETQYF.

This chain connects TRBV7-9 to TRBJ1-1, with TRBD1 matching over 12 bases. Germline V gives CDR1 SEHNR, CDR2 FQNEAQ (reference sequence). The V and J ends lost 3 bases and 6 bases, in that order; junction bases with no gene match: 20. The CDR3 covers 20 residues. The CDR3: CASSFSLGQGANSIGAEAFF. The CDR3 DNA sequence: TGTGCCAGCAGCTTTAGTTTGGGACAGGGGGCGAATAGCATCGGGGCTGAAGCTTTCTTT.

This clonotype was detected ten times or more. This chain uses TRBV7-2 with TRBJ1-1; D remains ambiguous. V was pared by 2 bases and J by 7 bases, with 11 bases between. The CDR3 consists of 13 residues. Germline values: CDR1 SGHTA, CDR2 FQGNSA. The CDR3 DNA is TGTGCCAGCAGCTTATTCACAGCCGTTGAAGCTTTCTTT. This gives the protein CASSLFTAVEAFF.

CDR3 region: CASSRGADTQYF. In DNA form, the CDR3 reads TGTGCCAGCAGCCGGGGGGCAGATACGCAGTATTTT. The chain has TRBV7-9 and TRBJ2-3; 7 bases are shared with TRBD2. Germline assignment: CDR1 SEHNR and CDR2 FQNEAQ (reference sequence). With V trimmed by 5 bases and J by 4 bases, 0 bases remained unmatched. The CDR3 is made up of 12 amino acids.

This clonotype was recorded at least ten times. The chain carries TRBV12-3 or TRBV12-4 and TRBJ2-1, with D perhaps being TRBD1 or TRBD2 (6 bases each). The CDR3 is 16 residues long. Deletions cut 6 bases from V and 1 base from J, with 16 bases between. CDR3 residues: CASSPAGGLSYNEQFF. CDR3 bases: TGTGCCAGCAGCCCTGCCGGGGGCCTTTCCTACAATGAGCAGTTCTTC.